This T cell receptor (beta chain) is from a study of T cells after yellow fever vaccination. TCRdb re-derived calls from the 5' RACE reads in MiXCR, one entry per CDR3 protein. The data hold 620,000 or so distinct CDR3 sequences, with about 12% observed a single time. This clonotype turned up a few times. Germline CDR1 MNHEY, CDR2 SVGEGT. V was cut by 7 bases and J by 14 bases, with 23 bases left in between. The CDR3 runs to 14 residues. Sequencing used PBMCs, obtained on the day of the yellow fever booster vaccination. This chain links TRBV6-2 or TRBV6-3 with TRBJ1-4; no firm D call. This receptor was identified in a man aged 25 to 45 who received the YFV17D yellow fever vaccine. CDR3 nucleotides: TGTGCCAGCACTCAACCCAAGGGAGGTCTGCGGCTGTTTTTT. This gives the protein CASTQPKGGLRLFF.